A single sample is the source of the 30 T cell receptor beta chains below, sequenced in a study of human T cells and chemical hapten exposure (dated by TCRdb to the early 2020s). The library was generated by RACE. The sequencer was a NextSeq 500. The raw public reads went through TCRdb reprocessing: fastp at Q25, MiXCR clone calling, in-frame beta chains kept. Each CDR3 protein appears once, grouped with its most common genes and DNA. The sample table lists roughly 180,000 distinct CDR3 sequences, approximately 20% of them with a count of one. 6% to 8% of the sample belongs to the ten largest clones. The sample's time point label is to be understood as: patch test 1, 2 weeks after DPC sensitization. What the treatment or condition label conveys for this sample: therapeutic diphenylcyclopropenone sensitization with weekly scalp DPC. The specimen comprised whole blood, sampled in connection with sensitization to the hapten diphenylcyclopropenone (DPC). These receptors were obtained from a woman in her forties or fifties with alopecia areata. Some clones in this sample may be carry-over from other donors' samples.

The chain employs TRBV29-1 and TRBJ1-2; 7 positions agree with TRBD1. Germline trimming cut 5 bases from V and 4 bases from J; bases unmatched to any gene: 13. The CDR3 has 15 residues. Germline values: CDR1 SQVTM, CDR2 ANQGSEA. As DNA, the CDR3 is TGCAGCGTTTATGGGACAGCGAAAGGTGGCTATGGCTACACCTTC. Translating it yields CSVYGTAKGGYGYTF.

The J gene is TRBJ2-3, the V gene TRBV5-1; 8 bases are a match to TRBD2. CDR3 length: 16 residues. Germline trimming cut 4 bases from V and 0 bases from J; bases unmatched to any gene: 7. CDR1 is SGHRS, CDR2 YFSETQ, per germline. The CDR3 region is CASSAVTSVSTDTQYF. In nucleotides, the CDR3 is TGCGCCAGCAGCGCGGTGACTAGCGTTAGCACAGATACGCAGTATTTT.

The chain combines TRBV7-2 with TRBJ2-1; 10 bases are shared with TRBD2. This CDR3 spans 16 amino acids. Looked up from germline, CDR1 is SGHTA and CDR2 is FQGNSA. Losses at the gene ends were 5 bases for V and 8 bases for J; bases not matched to a gene: 12. CDR3 DNA: TGTGCCAGCAGCGCCGGCTTAGCGGGAGGAGCTTATGAGCAGTTCTTC. Translation: CASSAGLAGGAYEQFF. The full variable domain, with the rest looked up from reference TRBV7-2 and TRBJ2-1, is GAGVSQSPSNKVTEKGKDVELRCDPISGHTALYWYRQSLGQGLEFLIYFQGNSAPDKSGLPSDRFSAERTGGSVSTLTIQRTQQEDSAVYLCASSAGLAGGAYEQFFGPGTRLTVL.

At least ten counts were recorded for this clonotype. The chain joins TRBV2 to TRBJ2-7; D unresolved. V lost 5 bases to trimming and J lost 5 bases, with 16 bases between them. The CDR3 sequence is 14 residues long. Per germline, CDR1 SNHLY and CDR2 FYNNEI. CDR3 loop: CASSTRLPTHEQYF. The CDR3 bases are TGTGCCAGCAGTACACGGCTCCCGACCCACGAGCAGTACTTC.

In nucleotides, the CDR3 is TGCGCCAGCAGGGTCGGGGGCAATCAGCCCCAGCATTTT. This codes for CASRVGGNQPQHF. This chain connects TRBV10-2 to TRBJ1-5; D not resolved. Germline CDR1 WSHSY, CDR2 SAAADI. The CDR3 totals 13 residues. The V and J ends lost 6 bases and 2 bases respectively, with 8 bases between them.

This chain connects TRBV6-5 to TRBJ2-7, with 7 bases fitting TRBD1. The CDR3 runs 13 residues. CDR1 is MNHEY and CDR2 is SVGAGI in the germline V gene. After removal of 6 bases from V and 2 bases from J, the junction contained 4 bases not matched to a gene. The CDR3 sequence: CASRRQGPYEQYF. The CDR3 DNA follows: TGTGCCAGCAGACGACAGGGACCCTACGAGCAGTACTTC.

This clonotype was counted between two and nine times. V and J are TRBV7-9 and TRBJ1-3; a possible D gene is TRBD1 (5 bases). Germline CDR1 and CDR2: SEHNR and FQNEAQ (reference sequence). V was shortened by 1 base and J by 7 bases, with 8 bases between the two germline ends. The CDR3 loop spans 13 amino acids. CDR3 coding DNA: TGTGCCAGCAGCTTAGGCCAGGGCAACACCATATATTTT. Translated, it gives CASSLGQGNTIYF.

The V gene is TRBV29-1, the J gene TRBJ2-1; the match to TRBD1 covers 9 bases. Germline V CDR1 and CDR2: SQVTM, ANQGSEA. V gave up 6 bases and J gave up 4 bases; unmatched junction bases: 7. This CDR3 is 14 amino acids long. In DNA, the CDR3 is TGCAGCGTGTCACAGACAGGGGGATACAATGAGCAGTTCTTC. Protein sequence: CSVSQTGGYNEQFF.

The chain uses TRBV11-3 and TRBJ2-2; perhaps D is TRBD1 or TRBD2 (5 bases each). The CDR3 loop spans 15 amino acids. Trimming pared 3 bases from V and 4 bases from J, leaving 12 bases between. CDR1 SGHNT and CDR2 YENEEA come from the germline V gene. CDR3 amino acids: CASSFSGTGTGELFF. Here the CDR3 DNA reads TGTGCCAGCAGCTTTTCAGGGACCGGCACCGGGGAGCTGTTTTTT. Based on the CDR3 plus reference TRBV11-3 and TRBJ2-2, the full variable domain is EAGVVQSPRYKIIEKKQPVAFWCNPISGHNTLYWYLQNLGQGPELLIRYENEEAVDDSQLPKDRFSAERLKGVDSTLKIQPAELGDSAVYLCASSFSGTGTGELFFGEGSRLTVL.

The genes are TRBV29-1 and TRBJ2-1; D not resolved. V was clipped by 4 bases and J by 0 bases, with 7 bases between them. CDR1 SQVTM and CDR2 ANQGSEA come from the germline V gene. The CDR3 is made up of 13 amino acids. DNA for the CDR3: TGCAGCGTTGCGAGTAGCTCCTACAATGAGCAGTTCTTC. It translates to CSVASSSYNEQFF.

This clonotype appeared a few times. The chain links TRBV29-1 to TRBJ2-3; no definite D call. This CDR3 has 15 amino acids. The V gene lost 2 bases and the J gene lost 1 base, with 13 bases spanning the gap. Germline V gives CDR1 SQVTM, CDR2 ANQGSEA. The DNA for the CDR3 is TGCAGCGTTGAACCCCACGAAGGGCGCACAGATACGCAGTATTTT. Residues: CSVEPHEGRTDTQYF.

The chain has TRBV5-1 and TRBJ2-7, with D possibly matching TRBD2 (5 bases). The length of the CDR3 is 14 residues. From germline, CDR1 is SGHRS and CDR2 YFSETQ. Trimming cost V 4 bases and J 1 base, with 12 bases left between them. CDR3 amino acids: CASSPQPGSYEQYF. The CDR3 DNA sequence: TGCGCCAGCAGCCCCCAACCGGGATCCTACGAGCAGTACTTC.

The V and J genes are TRBV7-2 and TRBJ1-2, with no clear D. V lost 5 bases and J lost 5, with 9 bases in between. The CDR3 is made up of 12 amino acids. Germline V lookup: CDR1 SGHTA, CDR2 FQGNSA. Here the CDR3 reads CASSKIIYGYTF. Here the CDR3 DNA reads TGTGCCAGCAGCAAGATAATATATGGCTACACCTTC.

This clonotype occurred a few times. This chain uses TRBV7-9 with TRBJ2-3; weak D call: TRBD2 (6 bases). Germline lookup yields CDR1 SEHNR and CDR2 FQNEAQ (reference sequence). Deletions cut 3 bases from V and 5 bases from J, with 12 bases between. The CDR3 consists of 14 residues. The CDR3 spells CASSFTGVEDTQYF. In nucleotides, the CDR3 is TGTGCCAGCAGCTTTACGGGAGTAGAAGATACGCAGTATTTT.

The V call is TRBV20-1, the J call TRBJ2-3; D is perhaps TRBD1 or TRBD2 (5 bases each). The V gene's germline CDR1 is DFQATT and CDR2 SNEGSKA (reference sequence). This CDR3 comprises 11 residues. V was cut by 5 bases and J by 8 bases, with 11 bases left in between. The CDR3 coding sequence is TGCAGTGCTTTACCGGGGCTTACGCAGTATTTT. Translating gives CSALPGLTQYF.

The chain uses TRBV20-1 and TRBJ2-1, with 8 bases fitting TRBD2. V dropped 6 bases and J dropped 4; count of bases not matched to a gene: 8. CDR1 is DFQATT, CDR2 SNEGSKA, per germline (reference sequence). The CDR3 sequence is 14 residues long. The CDR3 nucleotides read TGCAGTGCGGCGGGGGGAGTGGGGTACAATGAGCAGTTCTTC. Translating gives CSAAGGVGYNEQFF.

This chain joins TRBV5-4 and TRBJ1-1; the D gene is possibly TRBD1 (5 bases). With 0 bases removed from V and 6 bases from J, the gap between germline ends came to 18 bases. This CDR3 is 16 amino acids long. Germline CDR1 SGHNT, CDR2 YYREEE (reference sequence). The CDR3 DNA sequence: TGTGCCAGCAGCTTGGGGGCCGGGGGATCGAGGGCTGAAGCTTTCTTT. It yields the protein CASSLGAGGSRAEAFF.

V is TRBV7-9 and J is TRBJ2-7, with 11 bases lining up with TRBD2. Germline loops: CDR1 SEHNR, CDR2 FQNEAQ (reference sequence). J lost 6 bases, V lost 3 bases, and 7 bases had no gene match. The length of the CDR3 is 15 residues. In DNA, the CDR3 is TGTGCCAGCAGCTTCGGTCTAGCGGGAGGAGGCGAGCAGTACTTC. Translation gives CASSFGLAGGGEQYF.

The CDR3 DNA follows: TGTGCCAGCAGCTCCGAACAGGGGTACTATGGCTACACCTTC. Protein: CASSSEQGYYGYTF. The chain employs TRBV7-9 and TRBJ1-2; 7 bases fit TRBD1. This CDR3 is built from 14 residues. V shed 4 bases, J shed 3 bases, and the junction held 5 bases outside the gene matches. Germline CDR1 SEHNR, CDR2 FQNEAQ (reference sequence).

The CDR3 here is CASSRGQGISTDTQYF. The CDR3 bases are TGCGCCAGCAGCCGGGGACAGGGGATAAGCACAGATACGCAGTATTTT. This chain links TRBV5-1 with TRBJ2-3; 10 nucleotides align to TRBD1. Trimming at V came to 4 bases and at J to 0 bases, leaving 5 bases not matched to a gene. Germline CDR1 and CDR2: SGHRS and YFSETQ. This CDR3 contains 16 residues.

V gene TRBV10-3 combines with J gene TRBJ2-2, with D hard to call. The CDR3 contains 14 residues. Germline CDR1 ENHRY, CDR2 SYGVKD. The V end lost 2 bases, the J end lost 1 base, and 5 bases lay between the germline ends. The CDR3 DNA sequence: TGTGCCATCAGTGAGGGGGTGAACACCGGGGAGCTGTTTTTT. It specifies CAISEGVNTGELFF.

This sequence joins TRBV20-1 and TRBJ2-1; TRBD2 aligns across 7 bases. This CDR3 region has 13 residues. V lost 5 bases, J lost 6 bases, and 7 bases stayed unmatched. Germline V gene sequence: CDR1 DFQATT, CDR2 SNEGSKA (reference sequence). The CDR3 region has the DNA TGCAGTGCTCCCCCAGCGGGGTCCAATGAGCAGTTCTTC. Translated, it gives CSAPPAGSNEQFF.

V usage is TRBV7-3 and J usage is TRBJ2-2; tentatively, D is TRBD1 or TRBD2 (5 bases each). Germline CDR1 SGHTA, CDR2 FQGTGA. This CDR3 has 15 residues. V lost 4 bases to trimming and J lost 1 base, with 10 bases between them. DNA for the CDR3: TGTGCCAGCAGCTGGTCGGGACGGAACACCGGGGAGCTGTTTTTT. Translating gives CASSWSGRNTGELFF.

The genes are TRBV29-1 and TRBJ1-1; the D is unclear. V shed 6 bases and J shed 1 base, with 18 bases lying between them. CDR3 length equals 15 residues. Germline assignment: CDR1 SQVTM and CDR2 ANQGSEA. The CDR3 DNA is TGCAGCGTCAACTATGTGGGGAGGCGGAACACTGAAGCTTTCTTT. Translating gives CSVNYVGRRNTEAFF.

J is TRBJ2-2 and V is TRBV29-1, with 9 bases fitting TRBD1. The CDR3 consists of 14 residues. With 7 bases clipped from V and 6 bases from J, the junction kept 9 bases outside the gene matches. CDR1 SQVTM and CDR2 ANQGSEA come from the germline V gene. The CDR3 DNA reads TGCAGCGCACTCTGGACAGGGGATGCCGGGGAGCTGTTTTTT. This codes for CSALWTGDAGELFF.

This clonotype was observed a handful of times. The chain couples TRBV20-1 to TRBJ2-3; the D is unclear. The V end lost 6 bases, the J end lost 1 base, and 11 bases lay between the germline ends. This CDR3 region has 13 residues. Germline CDR1 and CDR2: DFQATT and SNEGSKA (reference sequence). CDR3 amino acids: CSAPEQGTDTQYF. The CDR3 nucleotides are TGCAGTGCCCCCGAGCAGGGCACAGATACGCAGTATTTT.

V gene TRBV6-5 combines with J gene TRBJ2-1; maybe TRBD2 (7 bases). V gave up 6 bases and J gave up 2 bases, with 14 bases separating them. The CDR3 is made up of 15 amino acids. Germline-derived CDR1 and CDR2 are MNHEY and SVGAGI. Here the CDR3 reads CASSPSGGPYNEQFF. The CDR3 bases are TGTGCCAGCAGCCCCTCCGGGGGGCCCTACAATGAGCAGTTCTTC.

This clonotype has a handful of counts. The chain carries TRBV29-1 and TRBJ2-6; D gene uncertain. V was pared by 6 bases and J by 4 bases, with 10 bases between. The CDR3 is 13 amino acids. Germline lookup yields CDR1 SQVTM and CDR2 ANQGSEA. CDR3 sequence reads: CSVYLVGANVLTF. In nucleotides, the CDR3 is TGCAGCGTATACCTAGTGGGGGCCAACGTCCTGACTTTC. Using reference TRBV29-1 and TRBJ2-6 for the parts outside the CDR3, the full variable domain is SAVISQKPSRDICQRGTSLTIQCQVDSQVTMMFWYRQQPGQSLTLIATANQGSEATYESGFVIDKFPISRPNLTFSTLTVSNMSPEDSSIYLCSVYLVGANVLTFGAGSRLTVL.

The chain joins TRBV10-3 to TRBJ1-6, with D possibly being TRBD1 (6 bases). Trimming left V 8 bases short and J 7 bases short, with 12 bases between. There are 13 residues in the CDR3. CDR1 ENHRY and CDR2 SYGVKD come from the germline V gene. This chain's CDR3 is CAIGADRNSPLHF. The CDR3 bases are TGTGCCATCGGAGCCGACAGGAATTCACCCCTCCACTTT.

This clonotype was observed a few times. This chain uses TRBV6-6 with TRBJ2-2; 7 bases fit TRBD2. Per the germline V gene, CDR1 is MNHNY and CDR2 is SVGAGI (reference sequence). There are 14 residues in the CDR3. The V and J ends lost 9 bases and 3 bases, in that order; junction bases with no gene match: 7. The CDR3 loop reads CASGTTYYTGELFF. CDR3 nucleotide sequence: TGTGCCAGTGGGACTACCTATTACACCGGGGAGCTGTTTTTT.